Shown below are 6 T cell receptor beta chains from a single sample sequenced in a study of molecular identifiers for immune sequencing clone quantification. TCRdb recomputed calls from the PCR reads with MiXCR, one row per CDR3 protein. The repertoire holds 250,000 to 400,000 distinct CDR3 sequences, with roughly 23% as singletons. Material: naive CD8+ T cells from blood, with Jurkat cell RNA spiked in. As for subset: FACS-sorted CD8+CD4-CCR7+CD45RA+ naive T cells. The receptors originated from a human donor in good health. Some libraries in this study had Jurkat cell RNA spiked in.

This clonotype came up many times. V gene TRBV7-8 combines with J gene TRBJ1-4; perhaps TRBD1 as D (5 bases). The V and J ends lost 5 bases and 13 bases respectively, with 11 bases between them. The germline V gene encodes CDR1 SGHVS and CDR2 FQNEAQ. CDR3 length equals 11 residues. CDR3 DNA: TGTGCCAGCAGCGCGGGACGGGTACTGTTTTTT. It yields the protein CASSAGRVLFF.

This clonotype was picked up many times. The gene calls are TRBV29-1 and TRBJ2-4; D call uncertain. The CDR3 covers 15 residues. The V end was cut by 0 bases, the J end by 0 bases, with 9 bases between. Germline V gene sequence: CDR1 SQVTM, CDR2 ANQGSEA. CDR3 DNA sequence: TGCAGCGTTGAAGACCGGGTGTTAGCCAAAAACATTCAGTACTTC. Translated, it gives CSVEDRVLAKNIQYF. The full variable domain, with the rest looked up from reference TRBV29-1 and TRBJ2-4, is SAVISQKPSRDICQRGTSLTIQCQVDSQVTMMFWYRQQPGQSLTLIATANQGSEATYESGFVIDKFPISRPNLTFSTLTVSNMSPEDSSIYLCSVEDRVLAKNIQYFGAGTRLSVL.

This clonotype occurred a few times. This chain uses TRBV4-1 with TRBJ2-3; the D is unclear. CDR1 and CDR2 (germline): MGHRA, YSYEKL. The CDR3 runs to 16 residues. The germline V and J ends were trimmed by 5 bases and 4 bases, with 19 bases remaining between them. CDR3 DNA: TGCGCCAGCAGCGAGTACCCCCCGCCAGGCGCAGATACGCAGTATTTT. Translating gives CASSEYPPPGADTQYF.

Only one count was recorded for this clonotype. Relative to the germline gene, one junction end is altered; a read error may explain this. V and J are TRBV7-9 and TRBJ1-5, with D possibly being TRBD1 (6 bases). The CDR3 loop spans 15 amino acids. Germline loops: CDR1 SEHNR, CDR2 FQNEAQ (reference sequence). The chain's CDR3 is CASSSTGYSNQPKHF. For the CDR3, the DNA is TGTGCCAGCAGCTCTACAGGGTATAGCAATCAGCCCAAGCATTTT.

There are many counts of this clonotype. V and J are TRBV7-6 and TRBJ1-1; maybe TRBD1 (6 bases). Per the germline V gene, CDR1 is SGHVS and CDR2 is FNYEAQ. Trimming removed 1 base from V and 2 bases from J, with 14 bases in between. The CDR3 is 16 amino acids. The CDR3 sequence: CASSLVPGEGNTEAFF. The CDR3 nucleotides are TGTGCCAGCAGCTTAGTTCCAGGGGAGGGAAACACTGAAGCTTTCTTT.

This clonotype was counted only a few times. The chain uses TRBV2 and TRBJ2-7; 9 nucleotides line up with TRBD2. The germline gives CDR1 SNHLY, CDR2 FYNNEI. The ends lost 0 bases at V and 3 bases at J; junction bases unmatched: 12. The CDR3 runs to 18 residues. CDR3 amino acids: CASSEAAGLALVLYEQYF. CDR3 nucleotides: TGTGCCAGCAGTGAAGCTGCGGGACTAGCCTTAGTCCTCTACGAGCAGTACTTC.